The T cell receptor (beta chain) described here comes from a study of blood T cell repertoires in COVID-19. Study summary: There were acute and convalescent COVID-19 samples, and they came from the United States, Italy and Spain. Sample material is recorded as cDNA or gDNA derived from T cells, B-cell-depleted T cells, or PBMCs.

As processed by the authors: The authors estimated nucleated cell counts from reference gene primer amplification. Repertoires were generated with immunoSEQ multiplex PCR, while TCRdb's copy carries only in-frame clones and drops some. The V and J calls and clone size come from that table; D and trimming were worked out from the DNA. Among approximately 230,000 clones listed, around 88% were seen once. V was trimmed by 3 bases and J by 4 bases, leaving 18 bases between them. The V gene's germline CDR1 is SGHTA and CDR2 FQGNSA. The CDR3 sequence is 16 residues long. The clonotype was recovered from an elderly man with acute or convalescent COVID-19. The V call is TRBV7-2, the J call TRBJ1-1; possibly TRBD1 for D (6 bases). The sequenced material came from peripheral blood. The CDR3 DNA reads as TGTGCCAGCAGCTTGGGTGGGACACTTGGGGGCACTGAAGCTTTCTTT. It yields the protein CASSLGGTLGGTEAFF. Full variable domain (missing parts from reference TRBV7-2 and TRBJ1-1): GAGVSQSPSNKVTEKGKDVELRCDPISGHTALYWYRQSLGQGLEFLIYFQGNSAPDKSGLPSDRFSAERTGGSVSTLTIQRTQQEDSAVYLCASSLGGTLGGTEAFFGQGTRLTVV.